A selection of T cell receptor beta chains follows, all from one sample in a study of beta chain features in type 1 diabetes. Assay: immunoSEQ multiplex PCR; the TCRdb copy retains only in-frame clones and omits some. This sample has roughly 300,000 clones; 11% to 15% occur once, and the top ten carry about 6.7%. The sample consisted of central memory CD4+ T cells from blood. The receptor set was obtained from a man aged 25-45 years in good health. CDR3s include the opening cysteine and the closing phenylalanine or tryptophan. D genes are given only for firm matches. Clone size is not always given. Where it is, it says once, few, many or a class for expanded clones.

V	size	D	J	DNA	CDR3
TRBV30	NA	NA	TRBJ1-2	TGTGCCTGGAGTCCACGGACAGTTAACTATGGCTACACCTTC	CAWSPRTVNYGYTF
TRBV4-3	NA	TRBD2	TRBJ2-1	TGCGCCAGCAGCCCAGGCCTAGCGGGAGTATGGACGGGAGAGCAGTTCTTC	CASSPGLAGVWTGEQFF
TRBV5-6	NA	NA	TRBJ1-1	TGTGCCAGCAGCTTAGGGACGGGATGGTCGAACACTGAAGCTTTCTTT	CASSLGTGWSNTEAFF
TRBV6-5	NA	NA	TRBJ1-3	TGTGCCAGCAGTTACGATGGTAGGGCTGGAAACACCATATATTTT	CASSYDGRAGNTIYF
TRBV5-4	NA	NA	TRBJ2-3	TGTGCCAGCAGCTTGGGGGGGGCCTGGGGCACAGATACGCAGTATTTT	CASSLGGAWGTDTQYF
TRBV2	NA	NA	TRBJ1-1	TGTGCCAGCAGCGTGTTTGGGGGCAACACTGAAGCTTTCTTT	CASSVFGGNTEAFF
TRBV7-2	NA	TRBD1	TRBJ2-6	TGTGCCAGCAGCCCCTTGATGAAGACAGGGCTCTCTGGGGCCAACGTCCTGACTTTC	CASSPLMKTGLSGANVLTF
TRBV5-4	few	NA	TRBJ2-7	TGTGCCAGCACCCCATTTCTCTCAAACTACGAGCAGTACTTC	CASTPFLSNYEQYF
TRBV7-2	few	NA	TRBJ2-3	TGTGCCAGCAGCTCCGGGGGAACCCCCACAGATACGCAGTATTTT	CASSSGGTPTDTQYF
TRBV4-3	NA	TRBD1	TRBJ1-3	TGCGCCAGCAGCCAAGATATGGGACAGGGTGGAAACACCATATATTTT	CASSQDMGQGGNTIYF
TRBV10-3	few	TRBD2	TRBJ2-1	TGTGCCATCAGACCCGGGACTAACAATGAGCAGTTCTTC	CAIRPGTNNEQFF
TRBV5-1	few	TRBD1	TRBJ1-2	TGCGCCAGCAGCTGGAAACAGGGGAATGGCTACACCTTC	CASSWKQGNGYTF
TRBV5-8	NA	TRBD2	TRBJ2-1	TGTGCCAGCAGCTTGGTGACTAGCGGGGGGGCCGTAGATGAGCAGTTCTTC	CASSLVTSGGAVDEQFF
TRBV5-4	many	TRBD2	TRBJ2-1	TGTGCCAGTGAGCTAGCGGGAGGCGGTGAGCAGTTCTTC	CASELAGGGEQFF
TRBV25-1	few	NA	TRBJ2-6	TGTGCCAGCAGTAGTATCGAGCAATCTGGGGCCAACGTCCTGACTTTC	CASSSIEQSGANVLTF
TRBV11-1	NA	NA	TRBJ1-3	TGTGCCAGCAGCGGGGACGCCTCTGGAAACACCATATATTTT	CASSGDASGNTIYF
TRBV2	NA	NA	TRBJ2-1	TGTGCCAGCATGATAGCGGCCACCGGGGAGCAGTTCTTC	CASMIAATGEQFF